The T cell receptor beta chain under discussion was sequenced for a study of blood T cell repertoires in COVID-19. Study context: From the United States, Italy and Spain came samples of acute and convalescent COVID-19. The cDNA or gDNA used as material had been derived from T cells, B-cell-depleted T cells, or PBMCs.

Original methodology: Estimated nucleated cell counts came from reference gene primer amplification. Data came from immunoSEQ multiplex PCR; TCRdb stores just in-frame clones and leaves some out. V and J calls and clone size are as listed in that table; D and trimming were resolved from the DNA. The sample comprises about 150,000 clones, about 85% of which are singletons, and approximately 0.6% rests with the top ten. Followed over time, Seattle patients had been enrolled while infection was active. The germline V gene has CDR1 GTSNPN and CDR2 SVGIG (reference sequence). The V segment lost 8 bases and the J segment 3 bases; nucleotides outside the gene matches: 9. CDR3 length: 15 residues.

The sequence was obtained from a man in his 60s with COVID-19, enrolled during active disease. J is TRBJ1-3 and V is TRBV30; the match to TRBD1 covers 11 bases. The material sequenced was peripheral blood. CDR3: CAQTGTGGSGNTIYF. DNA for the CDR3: TGTGCCCAGACCGGGACAGGGGGTAGTGGAAACACCATATATTTT.